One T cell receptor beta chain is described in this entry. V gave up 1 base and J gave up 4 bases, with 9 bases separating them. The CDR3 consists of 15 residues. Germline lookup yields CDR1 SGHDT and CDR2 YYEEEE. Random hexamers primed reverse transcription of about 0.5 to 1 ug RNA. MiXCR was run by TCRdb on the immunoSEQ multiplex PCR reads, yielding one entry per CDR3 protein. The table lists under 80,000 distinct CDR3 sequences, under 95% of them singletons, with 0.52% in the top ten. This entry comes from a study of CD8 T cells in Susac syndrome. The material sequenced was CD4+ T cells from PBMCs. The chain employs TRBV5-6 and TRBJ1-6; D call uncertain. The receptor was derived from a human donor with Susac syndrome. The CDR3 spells CASSLRAAYNSPLHF. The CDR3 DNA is TGTGCCAGCAGCTTGCGGGCGGCGTATAATTCACCCCTCCACTTT.